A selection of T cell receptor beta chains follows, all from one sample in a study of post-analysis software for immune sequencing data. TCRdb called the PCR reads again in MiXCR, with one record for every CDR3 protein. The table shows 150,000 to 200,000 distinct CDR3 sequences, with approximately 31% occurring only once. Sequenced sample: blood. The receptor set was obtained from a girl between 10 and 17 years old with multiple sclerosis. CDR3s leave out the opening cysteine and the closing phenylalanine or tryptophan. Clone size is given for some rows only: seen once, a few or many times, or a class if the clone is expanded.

ASSDLASGTYNEQF	few	TRBJ2-1	TRBV10-2
AWNGHVAGGPGDTQY	few	TRBJ2-3	TRBV30
ASSPGTREQY	-	TRBJ2-7	TRBV5-1
ASILRYTEAF	-	TRBJ1-1	TRBV12-3/TRBV12-4
ASSVEQYTRGEQF	-	TRBJ2-1	TRBV9
ASSWTSGRSSPWEQY	many	TRBJ2-7	TRBV12-3/TRBV12-4
ASSLEQSEAF	-	TRBJ1-1	TRBV5-1
ASSPYPPNEGYQETQY	few	TRBJ2-5	TRBV4-1
ASRTKGGETQY	-	TRBJ2-5	TRBV7-8
ASSLADRYNEQF	-	TRBJ2-1	TRBV7-2
ASSLMGTGSYEQY	-	-	TRBV7-9
ASSDEAKRGYEQY	many	TRBJ2-7	TRBV10-1
ASIPGTSGRGEETQY	many	TRBJ2-5	TRBV21-1
ASSLGGLAGFSYEQY	-	TRBJ2-7	TRBV5-8
ASSALSGRKSYEQY	many	TRBJ2-7	TRBV11-2
ASSYALVADGTDTQY	many	TRBJ2-3	TRBV5-1
SASLGRGTEAF	-	TRBJ1-1	TRBV20-1
ASSLSTPGTQY	many	TRBJ2-5	TRBV7-2
AISEYTGAYGYT	once	TRBJ1-2	TRBV10-3
ASSTQGGTYEQY	-	TRBJ2-7	TRBV7-2
ASSYESDNYGYT	many	TRBJ1-2	TRBV6-5
ASSPGATGALFPLH	-	TRBJ1-6	TRBV12-3/TRBV12-4
ASSLLGTSGRAIPYEQY	many	TRBJ2-7	TRBV7-9
SVGDGRNGYT	many	TRBJ1-2	TRBV29-1
SARRGQRNQETQY	many	TRBJ2-5	TRBV20-1
ASSSRTGDRENEQF	-	TRBJ2-1	TRBV11-2
ASSLDSGSATQYQY	few	TRBJ2-7	TRBV7-6
ASSLLSLAGNIQY	few	TRBJ2-4	TRBV7-2
ASSLWDRDRNKEKLF	many	TRBJ1-4	TRBV28
ASSLTGIGEKLF	many	TRBJ1-4	TRBV10-2
ASSEGFSGDSSYEQY	few	TRBJ2-7	TRBV2
VSSQHGGDTQY	-	TRBJ2-3	TRBV4-1
ASSLGGVANYGYT	-	TRBJ1-2	TRBV7-9
ASSLVTENNEQV	-	TRBJ2-1	TRBV27
AISEHPLAGGPGETQY	few	TRBJ2-5	TRBV10-3
ASSVGLPTYNEQF	few	TRBJ2-1	TRBV9
ASSPIKRQSRTDTQY	-	TRBJ2-3	TRBV5-6
SARDQVGTEAF	-	TRBJ1-1	TRBV20-1
SATGVWSGYT	many	TRBJ1-2	TRBV29-1
ASGSGRGRDEAF	-	TRBJ1-1	TRBV12-5
ASSADSLLNYGYT	-	TRBJ1-2	TRBV9
ASSSGTSGCDEQF	few	TRBJ2-1	TRBV7-3
ASSLTGVDNSPLH	few	TRBJ1-6	TRBV5-1
ASSPPDWIWRNQPRH	-	TRBJ1-5	TRBV5-1
SARDSLSSYNEQF	-	TRBJ2-1	TRBV20-1
ASSWVGLGENTEAF	-	TRBJ1-1	TRBV5-1
ASSAVRLAGDGEQF	many	TRBJ2-1	TRBV9
VSRQWNQPQH	-	TRBJ1-5	TRBV6-6
ASSQVHRGYEQY	-	-	TRBV4-3
ASGQGNNEQF	many	TRBJ2-1	TRBV27
ASSIVSRNTEAF	few	TRBJ1-1	TRBV19
ASNAGTSGTDTQY	few	TRBJ2-3	TRBV19
ATGRASESLYEQF	few	TRBJ2-1	TRBV12-3/TRBV12-4